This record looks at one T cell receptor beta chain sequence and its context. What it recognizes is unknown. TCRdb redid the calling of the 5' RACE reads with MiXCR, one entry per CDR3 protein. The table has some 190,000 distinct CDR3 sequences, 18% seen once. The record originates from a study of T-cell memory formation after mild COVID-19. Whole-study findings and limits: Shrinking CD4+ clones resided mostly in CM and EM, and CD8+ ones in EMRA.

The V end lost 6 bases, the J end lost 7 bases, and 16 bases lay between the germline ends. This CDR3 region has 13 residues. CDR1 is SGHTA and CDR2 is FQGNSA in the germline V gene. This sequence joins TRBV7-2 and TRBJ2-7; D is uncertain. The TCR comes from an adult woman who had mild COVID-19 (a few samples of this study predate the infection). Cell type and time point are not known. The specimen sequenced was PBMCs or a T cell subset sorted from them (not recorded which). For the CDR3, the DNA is TGTGCCAGCAGGGTGGGTGGTTACGGGGAGCAGTACTTC. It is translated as CASRVGGYGEQYF.